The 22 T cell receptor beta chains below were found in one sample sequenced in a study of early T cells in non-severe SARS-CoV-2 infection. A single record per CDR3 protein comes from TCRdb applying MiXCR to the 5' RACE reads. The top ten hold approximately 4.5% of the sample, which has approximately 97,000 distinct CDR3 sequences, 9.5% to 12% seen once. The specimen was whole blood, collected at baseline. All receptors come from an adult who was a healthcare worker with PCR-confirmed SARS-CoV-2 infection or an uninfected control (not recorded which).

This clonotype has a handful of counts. The CDR3 here is CASSSHGSGASYEQYF. The CDR3 DNA follows: TGTGCCAGCAGTTCCCATGGTAGCGGAGCCTCCTACGAGCAGTACTTC. The chain joins TRBV6-2 or TRBV6-3 to TRBJ2-7, with a possible D match to TRBD2 (6 bases). V was cut by 4 bases and J by 0 bases, with 16 bases left in between. There are 16 residues in the CDR3. Germline V CDR1 and CDR2: MNHEY, SVGEGT.

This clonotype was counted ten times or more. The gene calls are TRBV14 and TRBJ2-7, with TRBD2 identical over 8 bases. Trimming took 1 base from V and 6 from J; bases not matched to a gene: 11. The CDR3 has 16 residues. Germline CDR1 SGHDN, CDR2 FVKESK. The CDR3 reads CASSQVGFAGGPEQYV. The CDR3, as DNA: TGTGCCAGCAGCCAAGTCGGGTTCGCGGGAGGCCCCGAGCAGTACGTC.

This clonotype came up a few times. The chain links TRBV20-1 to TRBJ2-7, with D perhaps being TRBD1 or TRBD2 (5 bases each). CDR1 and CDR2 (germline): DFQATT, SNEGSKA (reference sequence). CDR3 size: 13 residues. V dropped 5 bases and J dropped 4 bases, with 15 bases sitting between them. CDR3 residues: CSAAGGSIYEQYF. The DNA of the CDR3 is TGCAGTGCTGCTGGGGGATCAATATACGAGCAGTACTTC.

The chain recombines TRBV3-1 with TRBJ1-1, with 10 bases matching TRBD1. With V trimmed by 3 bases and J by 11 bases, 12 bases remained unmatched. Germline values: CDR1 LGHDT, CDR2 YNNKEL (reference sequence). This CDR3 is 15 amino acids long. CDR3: CASSQAGQGVGLAFF. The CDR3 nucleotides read TGTGCCAGCAGCCAGGCAGGACAGGGGGTAGGATTGGCTTTCTTT. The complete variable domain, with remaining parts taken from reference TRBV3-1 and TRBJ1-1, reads DTAVSQTPKYLVTQMGNDKSIKCEQNLGHDTMYWYKQDSKKFLKIMFSYNNKELIINETVPNRFSPKSPDKAHLNLHINSLELGDSAVYFCASSQAGQGVGLAFFGQGTRLTVV.

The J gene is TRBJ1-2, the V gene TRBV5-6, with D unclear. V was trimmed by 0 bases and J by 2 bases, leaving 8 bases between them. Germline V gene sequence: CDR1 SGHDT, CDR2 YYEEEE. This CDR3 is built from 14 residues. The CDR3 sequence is CASSLGTSNYGYTF. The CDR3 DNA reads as TGTGCCAGCAGCTTGGGGACGTCAAACTATGGCTACACCTTC.

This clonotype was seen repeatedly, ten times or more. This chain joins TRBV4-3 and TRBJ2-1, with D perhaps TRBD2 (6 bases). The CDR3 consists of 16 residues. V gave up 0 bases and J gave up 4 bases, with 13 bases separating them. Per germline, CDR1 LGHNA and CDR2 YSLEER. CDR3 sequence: CASSQDKGGDYNEQFF. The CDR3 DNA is TGCGCCAGCAGCCAAGATAAGGGCGGGGATTACAATGAGCAGTTCTTC.

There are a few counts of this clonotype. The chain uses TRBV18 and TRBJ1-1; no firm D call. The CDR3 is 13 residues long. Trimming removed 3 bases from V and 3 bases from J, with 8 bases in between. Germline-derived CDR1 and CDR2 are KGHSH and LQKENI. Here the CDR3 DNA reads TGTGCCAGCTCACCGCGGCAAGACACTGAAGCTTTCTTT. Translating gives CASSPRQDTEAFF.

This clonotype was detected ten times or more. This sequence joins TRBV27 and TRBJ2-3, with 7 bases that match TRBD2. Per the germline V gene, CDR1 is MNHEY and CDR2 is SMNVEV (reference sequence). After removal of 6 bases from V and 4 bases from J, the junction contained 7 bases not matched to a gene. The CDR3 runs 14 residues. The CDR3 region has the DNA TGTGCCAGCAGCGGGAGGTTAGACTCAGATACGCAGTATTTT. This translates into CASSGRLDSDTQYF.

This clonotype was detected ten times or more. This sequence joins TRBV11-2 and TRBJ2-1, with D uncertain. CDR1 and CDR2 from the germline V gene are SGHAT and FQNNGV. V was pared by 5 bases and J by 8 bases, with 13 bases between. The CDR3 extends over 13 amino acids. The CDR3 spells CASSLIIGHEQFF. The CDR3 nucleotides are TGTGCCAGCAGCCTTATAATAGGCCATGAGCAGTTCTTC. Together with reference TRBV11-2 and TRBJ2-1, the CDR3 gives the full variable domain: EAGVAQSPRYKIIEKRQSVAFWCNPISGHATLYWYQQILGQGPKLLIQFQNNGVVDDSQLPKDRFSAERLKGVDSTLKIQPAKLEDSAVYLCASSLIIGHEQFFGPGTRLTVL.

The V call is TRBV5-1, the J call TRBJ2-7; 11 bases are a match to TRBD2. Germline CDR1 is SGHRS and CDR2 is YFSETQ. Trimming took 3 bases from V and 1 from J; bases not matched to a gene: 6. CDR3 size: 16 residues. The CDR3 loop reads CASSYPGLADSYEQYF. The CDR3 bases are TGCGCCAGCAGCTACCCGGGACTAGCGGATTCCTACGAGCAGTACTTC.

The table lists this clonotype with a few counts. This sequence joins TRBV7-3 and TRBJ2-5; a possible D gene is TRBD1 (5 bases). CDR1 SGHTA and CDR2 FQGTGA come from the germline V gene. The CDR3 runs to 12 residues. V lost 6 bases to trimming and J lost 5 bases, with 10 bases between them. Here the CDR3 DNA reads TGTGCCAGCAGGGGGCAAGATGAGACCCAGTACTTC. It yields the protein CASRGQDETQYF.

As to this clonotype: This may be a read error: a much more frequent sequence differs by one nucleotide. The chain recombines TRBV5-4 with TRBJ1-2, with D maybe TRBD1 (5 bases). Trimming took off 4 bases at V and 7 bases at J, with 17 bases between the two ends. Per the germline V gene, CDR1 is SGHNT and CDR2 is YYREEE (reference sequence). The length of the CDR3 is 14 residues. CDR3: CASSPQTDYTGYTF. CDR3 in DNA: TGTGCCAGCAGCCCCCAGACAGACTATACTGGCTACACCTTC. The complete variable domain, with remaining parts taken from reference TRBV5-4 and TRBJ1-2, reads ETGVTQSPTHLIKTRGQQVTLRCSSQSGHNTVSWYQQALGQGPQFIFQYYREEENGRGNFPPRFSGLQFPNYSSELNVNALELDDSALYLCASSPQTDYTGYTFGSGTRLTVV.

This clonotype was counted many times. DNA of the CDR3: TGCAGCGTTGTTGCGTCGACCTACGAGCAGTACTTC. Translation: CSVVASTYEQYF. V and J are TRBV29-1 and TRBJ2-7; D is unclear. Germline V lookup: CDR1 SQVTM, CDR2 ANQGSEA. The CDR3 sequence is 12 residues long. V lost 4 bases, J lost 2 bases, and 9 bases lay in between.

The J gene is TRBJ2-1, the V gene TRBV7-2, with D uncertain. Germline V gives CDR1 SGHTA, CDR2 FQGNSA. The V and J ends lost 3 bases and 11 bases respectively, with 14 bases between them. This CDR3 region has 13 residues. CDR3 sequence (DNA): TGTGCCAGCAGCTTTTATGTTGGAGCCCAGCAGTTCTTC. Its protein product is CASSFYVGAQQFF.

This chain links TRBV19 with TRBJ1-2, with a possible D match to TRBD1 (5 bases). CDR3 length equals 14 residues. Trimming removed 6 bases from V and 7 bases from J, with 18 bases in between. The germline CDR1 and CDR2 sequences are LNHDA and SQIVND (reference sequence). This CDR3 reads CASRPQGAGSGYTF. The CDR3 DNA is TGTGCCAGTAGGCCTCAGGGAGCGGGAAGTGGCTACACCTTC.

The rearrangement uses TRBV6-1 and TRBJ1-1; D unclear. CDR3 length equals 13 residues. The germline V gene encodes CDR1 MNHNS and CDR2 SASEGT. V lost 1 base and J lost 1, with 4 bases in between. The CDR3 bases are TGTGCCAGCAGTGAAGTTCGGAACACTGAAGCTTTCTTT. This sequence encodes CASSEVRNTEAFF.

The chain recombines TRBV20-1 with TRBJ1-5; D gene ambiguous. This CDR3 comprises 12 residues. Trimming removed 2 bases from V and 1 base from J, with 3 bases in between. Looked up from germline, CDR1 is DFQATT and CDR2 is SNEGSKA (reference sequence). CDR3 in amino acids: CSARQSNQPQHF. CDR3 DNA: TGCAGTGCTAGACAGAGCAATCAGCCCCAGCATTTT.

The CDR3 region is CAWRPGQGWTEAFF. CDR3 in DNA: TGTGCCTGGAGGCCCGGACAGGGGTGGACTGAAGCTTTCTTT. The chain links TRBV30 to TRBJ1-1; 9 bases are shared with TRBD1. CDR3 size: 14 residues. V shed 3 bases and J 5 bases; nucleotides not matched to a gene: 7. From germline, CDR1 is GTSNPN and CDR2 SVGIG (reference sequence). The full variable domain, completed using reference TRBV30 and TRBJ1-1, is SQTIHQWPATLVQPVGSPLSLECTVEGTSNPNLYWYRQAAGRGLQLLFYSVGIGQISSEVPQNLSASRPQDRQFILSSKKLLLSDSGFYLCAWRPGQGWTEAFFGQGTRLTVV.

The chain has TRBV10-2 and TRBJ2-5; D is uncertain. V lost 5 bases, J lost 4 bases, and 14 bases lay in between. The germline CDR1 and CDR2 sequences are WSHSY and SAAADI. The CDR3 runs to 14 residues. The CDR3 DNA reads TGCGCCAGCAGTAGTGTGGACGGTGGAGAGACCCAGTACTTC. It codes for CASSSVDGGETQYF.

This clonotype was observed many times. The CDR3 bases are TGTGCCAGCAGCCGAGAAGTCGGGGGGGCCGGGACGCAGTATTTT. Translation: CASSREVGGAGTQYF. This chain uses TRBV7-2 with TRBJ2-3, with 8 bases lining up with TRBD2. Germline V CDR1 and CDR2: SGHTA, FQGNSA. Germline trimming cut 5 bases from V and 9 bases from J; bases unmatched to any gene: 13. The CDR3 length is 15 residues.

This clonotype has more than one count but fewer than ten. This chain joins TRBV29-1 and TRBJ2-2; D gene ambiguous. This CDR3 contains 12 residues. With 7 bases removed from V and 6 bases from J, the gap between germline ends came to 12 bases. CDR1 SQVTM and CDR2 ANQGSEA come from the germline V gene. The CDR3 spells CSALDRAGELFF. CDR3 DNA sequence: TGCAGCGCGTTAGATCGGGCCGGGGAGCTGTTTTTT.

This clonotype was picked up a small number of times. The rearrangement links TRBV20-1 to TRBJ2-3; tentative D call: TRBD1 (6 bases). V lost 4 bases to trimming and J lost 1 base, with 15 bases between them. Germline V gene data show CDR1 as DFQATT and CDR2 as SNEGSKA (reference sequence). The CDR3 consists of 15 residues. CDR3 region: CSANSGTQRTDTQYF. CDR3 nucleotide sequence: TGCAGTGCTAATTCGGGGACACAACGCACAGATACGCAGTATTTT.